This is a list of T cell receptor beta chains from one sample in a study of cytomegalovirus exposure and HLA in healthy donors. Sequencing used immunoSEQ multiplex PCR; TCRdb keeps in-frame clones, though not all of them. The profile shows roughly 130,000 clones, 85% to 90% of them singletons. Sequenced input: PBMCs. These receptors were taken from a man younger than 40 in good health and CMV-seronegative. The CDR3 runs from the conserved cysteine through the conserved F or W. A D gene is named only where the DNA matches it firmly. Where a row states a size, it is once, few, many or the class of an expanded clone; other rows omit it.

j_call v_call clone_size d_call cdr3_aa cdr3_nt
TRBJ1-4 TRBV14 . . CASSLRAGGRGEKLFF TGTGCCAGCAGCCTCCGGGCCGGGGGGCGAGGTGAAAAACTGTTTTTT
TRBJ2-3 TRBV5-6 . . CASSLAGKPFTDTQYF TGTGCCAGCAGCCTCGCCGGGAAACCCTTCACAGATACGCAGTATTTT
TRBJ2-5 TRBV5-4 . . CASSLVVGETQYF TGTGCCAGCAGCTTGGTGGTTGGCGAGACCCAGTACTTC
TRBJ1-1 TRBV28 . TRBD1 CASSLRGPTEAFF TGTGCCAGCAGTTTAAGGGGGCCAACTGAAGCTTTCTTT
TRBJ2-1 TRBV11-2 . TRBD2 CASSFTSGTDEQFF TGTGCCAGCAGCTTTACTAGCGGGACCGATGAGCAGTTCTTC
TRBJ2-5 TRBV27 . TRBD1 CASSFKFPGTEETQYF TGTGCCAGCAGTTTCAAATTTCCCGGGACAGAAGAGACCCAGTACTTC
TRBJ2-5 TRBV7-2 once . CASSRGVRREETQYF TGTGCCAGCAGCCGAGGCGTGCGGAGGGAAGAGACCCAGTACTTC
TRBJ2-3 TRBV7-9 . . CASSLDIRSRRADTQYF TGTGCCAGCAGCTTAGATATAAGGTCCAGGCGGGCAGATACGCAGTATTTT
TRBJ1-3 TRBV11-3 . . CASSKGGQNSGNTIYF TGTGCCAGCAGCAAGGGGGGGCAGAACTCTGGAAACACCATATATTTT
TRBJ1-5 TRBV6-6 . TRBD1 CASSTRQGDQPQHF TGTGCCAGCAGTACGAGACAGGGGGATCAGCCCCAGCATTTT
TRBJ1-3 TRBV5-1 . . CASSSMGASGNTIYF TGCGCCAGCAGCTCCATGGGGGCATCTGGAAACACCATATATTTT
TRBJ1-2 TRBV5-1 few . CASSLTAAGDRGYTF TGCGCCAGCAGCCTGACAGCCGCCGGCGACCGTGGCTACACCTTC
TRBJ2-2 TRBV27 . TRBD1 CASSPQGAKYNTGELFF TGTGCCAGCAGTCCACAGGGGGCCAAATACAACACCGGGGAGCTGTTTTTT
TRBJ1-1 TRBV5-1 . TRBD1 CASSPGQGAWTEAFF TGCGCCAGCAGCCCAGGACAGGGAGCATGGACTGAAGCTTTCTTT
TRBJ1-3 TRBV5-4 . . CASSWDMNSGNTIYF TGTGCCAGCAGCTGGGACATGAACTCTGGAAACACCATATATTTT
TRBJ2-7 TRBV6-1 . . CASSVSSESFYEQYF TGTGCCAGCAGTGTATCTAGCGAATCATTCTACGAGCAGTACTTC
TRBJ2-1 TRBV19 . . CATTPGRAPTNEQFF TGTGCCACCACGCCAGGCAGGGCCCCTACAAATGAGCAGTTCTTC
TRBJ2-5 TRBV7-2 . . CASSFWGEAETQYF TGTGCCAGCAGCTTCTGGGGGGAAGCGGAGACCCAGTACTTC
TRBJ1-2 TRBV9 . . CASSAPPGMTNYGYTF TGTGCCAGCAGCGCCCCCCCCGGGATGACAAACTATGGCTACACCTTC
TRBJ1-2 TRBV6-5 . . CASSSLQIYGYTF TGTGCCAGCTCCTCTTTACAGATATATGGCTACACCTTC
TRBJ2-3 TRBV9 few . CASSVGSDRGTQYF TGTGCCAGCAGCGTAGGCTCGGATAGGGGTACGCAGTATTTT
TRBJ2-7 TRBV19 . TRBD1 CASSIGTGAYEQYF TGTGCCAGTAGTATCGGGACAGGCGCCTACGAGCAGTACTTC
TRBJ1-4 TRBV29-1 . TRBD1 CSVLSDRVDEKLFF TGCAGCGTTCTATCGGACAGGGTTGATGAAAAACTGTTTTTT
TRBJ2-3 TRBV7-2 . TRBD1 CASSSDRASADTQYF TGTGCCAGCAGCTCGGACAGGGCCAGTGCGGATACGCAGTATTTT
TRBJ2-3 TRBV5-1 few TRBD2 CASSSGTSASTDTQYF TGCGCCAGCAGCTCGGGGACTAGCGCCTCCACAGATACGCAGTATTTT
TRBJ1-6 TRBV15 . . CATDDSPRSYNSPLHF TGTGCCACAGACGACAGTCCTCGCTCCTATAATTCACCCCTCCACTTT
TRBJ2-1 TRBV18 . . CASSKQVNSYNEQFF TGTGCCAGCTCAAAACAGGTTAACTCCTACAATGAGCAGTTCTTC
TRBJ1-2 TRBV30 once TRBD1 CAWSAPIAGGNGYTF TGTGCCTGGAGTGCCCCGATAGCAGGGGGAAACGGCTACACCTTC
TRBJ2-2 TRBV18 . . CASSPSRGSGELFF TGTGCCAGCTCACCGTCGAGGGGGTCCGGGGAGCTGTTTTTT
TRBJ2-7 TRBV6-6 . TRBD1 CASSYSGTGGYEQYF TGTGCCAGCAGTTACTCCGGGACAGGGGGCTACGAGCAGTACTTC
TRBJ1-1 TRBV6-5 . . CASSPGPLAEAFF TGTGCCAGCAGCCCTGGTCCCCTAGCTGAAGCTTTCTTT
TRBJ1-2 TRBV29-1 . TRBD1 CSVRTGDGYTF TGCAGCGTTCGTACAGGGGATGGCTACACCTTC
TRBJ2-5 TRBV7-2 . . CASSLAAGSLGQETQYF TGTGCCAGCAGCTTAGCAGCCGGGAGTCTGGGCCAAGAGACCCAGTACTTC
TRBJ2-1 TRBV5-1 few . CASSASGIEQFF TGCGCCAGCAGCGCCAGCGGAATCGAGCAGTTCTTC
TRBJ2-5 TRBV5-1 . . CASSLYQGSQETQYF TGCGCCAGCAGCTTGTATCAGGGATCACAAGAGACCCAGTACTTC
TRBJ1-2 TRBV21-1 . . CASSLRGKVYGYTF TGTGCCAGCAGCCTACGAGGGAAAGTCTATGGCTACACCTTC
TRBJ2-7 TRBV30 . TRBD1 CAWSPGQGLYEQYF TGTGCCTGGAGTCCGGGACAGGGACTCTACGAGCAGTACTTC
TRBJ1-3 TRBV7-2 . . CASSLIRDSLYGNTIYF TGTGCCAGCAGCTTAATCAGGGACTCCCTTTATGGAAACACCATATATTTT
TRBJ1-4 TRBV9 . TRBD1 CASSPRPDRVEKLFF TGTGCCAGCAGCCCCCGTCCCGACAGGGTCGAAAAACTGTTTTTT
TRBJ1-1 TRBV9 . . CASSVDPTGTRTEAFF TGTGCCAGCAGCGTAGATCCTACAGGGACCCGTACTGAAGCTTTCTTT
TRBJ2-7 TRBV7-8 . TRBD2 CASSISGSSYEQYF TGTGCCAGCAGCATAAGCGGGAGCTCCTACGAGCAGTACTTC
TRBJ2-7 TRBV6-5 . TRBD2 CATRGVASSYEQYF TGTGCCACCCGGGGGGTAGCGAGCTCCTACGAGCAGTACTTC
TRBJ1-1 TRBV5-1 . . CASSLQGISTEAFF TGCGCCAGCAGCTTGCAGGGAATTAGCACTGAAGCTTTCTTT
TRBJ2-2 TRBV9 . . CASSVQNTGELFF TGTGCCAGCAGCGTTCAGAACACCGGGGAGCTGTTTTTT
TRBJ2-7 TRBV7-9 once TRBD1 CASSYGTAKDYEQYF TGTGCCAGCAGCTATGGGACAGCAAAAGACTACGAGCAGTACTTC
TRBJ1-1 TRBV5-6 . TRBD1 CASSSRVGGYTEAFF TGTGCCAGCAGCTCGAGGGTAGGGGGCTACACTGAAGCTTTCTTT
TRBJ1-2 TRBV30 few TRBD1 CAYPQIQGADYGYTF TGTGCCTACCCCCAAATACAGGGGGCAGACTATGGCTACACCTTC
TRBJ2-2 TRBV5-1 . . CASTPGVNTGELFF TGCGCCAGCACCCCAGGGGTAAACACCGGGGAGCTGTTTTTT